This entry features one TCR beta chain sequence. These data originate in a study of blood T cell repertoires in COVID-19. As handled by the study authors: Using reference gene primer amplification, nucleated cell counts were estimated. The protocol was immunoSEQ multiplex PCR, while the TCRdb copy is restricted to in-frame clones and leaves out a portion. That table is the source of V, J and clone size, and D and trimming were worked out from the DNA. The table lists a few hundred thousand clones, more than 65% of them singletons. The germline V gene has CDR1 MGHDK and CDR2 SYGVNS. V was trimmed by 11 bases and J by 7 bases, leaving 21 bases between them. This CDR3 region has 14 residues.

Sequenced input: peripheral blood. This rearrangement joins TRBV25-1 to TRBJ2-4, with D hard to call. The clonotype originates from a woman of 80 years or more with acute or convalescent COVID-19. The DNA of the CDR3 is TGTGCCTCCGAAGCCCGAGAGGCGTATAACATTCAGTACTTC. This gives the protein CASEAREAYNIQYF. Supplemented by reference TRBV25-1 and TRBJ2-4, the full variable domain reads EADIYQTPRYLVIGTGKKITLECSQTMGHDKMYWYQQDPGMELHLIHYSYGVNSTEKGDLSSESTVSRIRTEHFPLTLESARPSHTSQYLCASEAREAYNIQYFGAGTRLSVL.